This section outlines one T cell receptor (beta chain) sequence together with its context. This clonotype was seen only a few times. Its cognate antigen has yet to be identified. Per-base quality was not reported, and no clone a single base away is much larger than it. Library generation was performed with PCR. Reads for this sample came from a HiSeq X Ten. TCRdb handled the public reads itself, with Q25 trimming in fastp and clone calling in MiXCR, and kept productive beta chains. Every entry covers one CDR3 protein and lists the most common genes and DNA from its rows. This sample gives some 10,000 distinct CDR3 sequences in total; roughly 49% of them show up just once. The top ten hold 45% to 55% of the sample. The data belong to a study of CD4 and CD8 cells across lung adenocarcinoma regions (dated by TCRdb to 2017 to 2018). Concerning the study at large: Intratumor heterogeneity of the T cell receptor repertoire was examined by comparing tumor centers with tumor margins.

The donors were patients who had localized lung adenocarcinoma, which is a subtype of non-small cell lung cancer. Samples were obtained from the margins of localized lung adenocarcinomas. For TCR repertoire analysis, CD8+ T cells taken from tumor tissue were profiled apart from CD4+ T cells. Measured from the cysteine to the phenylalanine, the CDR3 is 14 residues long. The entry retains the CDR3 DNA only, 42 bases that are in frame from base 1. In the germline V gene, CDR1 corresponds to MNHEY and CDR2 to SVGAGI. V loses 4 bases, J loses 7 bases, and the germline ends lie 13 bases apart. The chain is made from TRBV6-5 and TRBJ2-2, with no confident D gene call. The sequencing input was CD8+ T cells from the margin of a lung tumor. Explained via the paper, the cell subset or site label denotes: tumor margin region. The TCR sequence derives from a female donor with lung adenocarcinoma. The CD4 and CD8 labels of this study may be unreliable. In nucleotides, the sequence is TGTGCCAGCAGTTTCGACTTACACGGCGGGGAGCTGTTTTTT. Its protein is CASSFDLHGGELFF.